These 2 T cell receptor beta chains were sequenced from one sample in a study of cytomegalovirus exposure and HLA in healthy donors. Measured with immunoSEQ multiplex PCR; TCRdb has only the in-frame clones, and not every one. The sample contains 100,000 to 150,000 clones, over 90% of which appear only once. Sequenced: PBMCs. These receptors originate from a woman between 18 and 29 years old in good health and CMV-seronegative.

This chain joins TRBV5-6 and TRBJ2-3; possible D gene TRBD2, 5 bases. The germline V gene has CDR1 SGHDT and CDR2 YYEEEE. V was shortened by 0 bases and J by 0 bases, with 14 bases between the two germline ends. This CDR3 comprises 17 residues. Here the CDR3 DNA reads TGTGCCAGCAGCTTGGGGGTGGGAGCGGCAAGCACAGATACGCAGTATTTT. This sequence encodes CASSLGVGAASTDTQYF.

The rearrangement links TRBV19 to TRBJ1-2; D uncertain. This CDR3 region has 13 residues. The germline CDR1 and CDR2 sequences are LNHDA and SQIVND (reference sequence). Trimming took off 6 bases at V and 0 bases at J, with 8 bases between the two ends. CDR3 amino acids: CASRADPNYGYTF. Written as DNA, the CDR3 is TGTGCCAGTAGAGCGGACCCTAACTATGGCTACACCTTC.